Presented here are 29 T cell receptor beta chains from one specimen sequenced in a study of T cells after yellow fever vaccination. TCRdb re-called the 5' RACE reads through MiXCR, storing one row per CDR3 protein. In the table there are fewer than 350,000 distinct CDR3 sequences, 8.7% of which are singletons. This specimen was PBMCs, taken on the day of the first yellow fever vaccination. The origin of the receptors is a man between 18 and 35 years old who received the YFV17D yellow fever vaccine.

The chain carries TRBV18 and TRBJ2-5, with D tentatively TRBD2 (5 bases). CDR1 is KGHSH and CDR2 is LQKENI in the germline V gene. The length of the CDR3 is 15 residues. Trimming removed 3 bases from V and 5 bases from J, with 16 bases in between. CDR3 loop: CASSPAGLTWETQYF. The CDR3 DNA sequence: TGTGCCAGCTCACCCGCGGGCCTGACCTGGGAGACCCAGTACTTC.

In this sample, this clonotype turned up a few times. The chain joins TRBV5-1 to TRBJ2-5; tentatively, D is TRBD1 or TRBD2 (5 bases each). Germline-derived CDR1 and CDR2 are SGHRS and YFSETQ. V dropped 2 bases and J dropped 5 bases, with 10 bases sitting between them. The CDR3 length is 13 residues. The CDR3 here is CASSFGTPETQYF. CDR3 DNA sequence: TGCGCCAGCAGCTTCGGGACGCCGGAGACCCAGTACTTC.

The chain has TRBV3-1 and TRBJ2-7; 9 bases map to TRBD1. CDR1 and CDR2 (germline): LGHDT, YNNKEL (reference sequence). Trimming at V came to 1 base and at J to 4 bases, leaving 2 bases not matched to a gene. The CDR3 extends over 14 amino acids. The CDR3 DNA reads TGTGCCAGCAGCCAAGTGGGACAGGGATACGAGCAGTACGTC. Residues: CASSQVGQGYEQYV.

This clonotype was observed a handful of times. The genes are TRBV4-1 and TRBJ1-5; D is unresolved. Trimming took 6 bases from V and 8 from J, leaving 20 bases between them. This CDR3 contains 15 residues. Germline CDR1 and CDR2: MGHRA and YSYEKL. Written as DNA, the CDR3 is TGCGCCAGCAGTCGTAACAGATCAACAATCAAGCCCCAGCATTTT. Its protein product is CASSRNRSTIKPQHF.

This clonotype has just a few counts. V and J are TRBV3-1 and TRBJ2-7, with 8 positions matching TRBD1. The V gene end was trimmed by 0 bases and the J gene end by 6 bases; junction bases not matched to a gene: 10. The CDR3 runs to 16 residues. Germline assignment: CDR1 LGHDT and CDR2 YNNKEL (reference sequence). The CDR3 region has the DNA TGTGCCAGCAGCCAAGATCTGAGACAGGGGAGCAGCGAGCAGTACTTC. Residues: CASSQDLRQGSSEQYF.

The J gene is TRBJ2-1, the V gene TRBV4-3; D gene uncertain. This CDR3 contains 17 residues. Germline V gene data show CDR1 as LGHNA and CDR2 as YSLEER. Trimming removed 2 bases from V and 2 bases from J, with 16 bases in between. The CDR3, as DNA: TGCGCCAGCAGCCAATCGGTCCCGGAATTAGCCTACAATGAGCAGTTCTTC. This encodes CASSQSVPELAYNEQFF.

V is TRBV5-5 and J is TRBJ2-1, with unresolved D. Trimming stripped 2 bases from V and 0 bases from J, with 12 bases between. CDR1 and CDR2 (germline): SGHKS, YYEKEE (reference sequence). The CDR3 runs to 16 residues. As DNA, the CDR3 is TGTGCCAGCAGCTTATTCCGACTCGGCTCCTACAATGAGCAGTTCTTC. This sequence encodes CASSLFRLGSYNEQFF.

V usage is TRBV12-3 or TRBV12-4 and J usage is TRBJ2-3; 7 bases match TRBD2. J gave up 0 bases and V 6 bases, and 9 bases lay outside the gene matches. This CDR3 has 16 amino acids. CDR3 amino acids: CASRGGDPTSTDTQYF. In DNA form, the CDR3 reads TGTGCCAGCAGGGGGGGGGACCCCACCAGCACAGATACGCAGTATTTT.

This clonotype showed up just a few times. The chain has TRBV4-1 and TRBJ2-3; D gene ambiguous. The CDR3 runs 15 residues. V was cut by 0 bases and J by 0 bases, with 7 bases left in between. CDR1 and CDR2 from the germline V gene are MGHRA and YSYEKL. The DNA of the CDR3 is TGCGCCAGCAGCCAAGATGTAAGGAGCACAGATACGCAGTATTTT. Protein: CASSQDVRSTDTQYF.

Note on this clonotype: A much more abundant neighbour one base away suggests this may be a read error. The V and J genes are TRBV24-1 and TRBJ1-3; D is unresolved. CDR3 length: 13 residues. In germline, CDR1 is KGHDR, CDR2 SFDVKD. The V and J ends lost 9 bases and 3 bases respectively, with 11 bases between them. For the CDR3, the DNA is TGTGCCACCCAGAAGGCCCATGGAAACACCATATATTTT. It specifies CATQKAHGNTIYF.

This clonotype was recorded many times. This rearrangement joins TRBV7-9 to TRBJ1-1; TRBD1 is a possible D gene (5 bases). The germline CDR1 and CDR2 sequences are SEHNR and FQNEAQ (reference sequence). There are 13 residues in the CDR3. The germline V and J ends were trimmed by 3 bases and 5 bases, with 10 bases remaining between them. The CDR3 protein is CASSFGGDTEAFF. CDR3 DNA sequence: TGTGCCAGCAGCTTCGGGGGGGATACTGAAGCTTTCTTT.

The rearrangement links TRBV6-6 to TRBJ2-1, with D uncertain. The CDR3 length is 12 residues. From germline, CDR1 is MNHNY and CDR2 SVGAGI (reference sequence). Trimming stripped 2 bases from V and 8 bases from J, with 7 bases between. The CDR3 region is CASSYGADEQFF. The CDR3, as DNA: TGTGCCAGCAGTTACGGTGCGGATGAGCAGTTCTTC.

The CDR3 is CASSVPGNTIYF. Here the CDR3 DNA reads TGTGCCAGCAGCGTTCCTGGAAACACCATATATTTT. The V gene is TRBV9, the J gene TRBJ1-3; no clear D gene. V lost 2 bases and J 2 bases, leaving 2 bases between the germline ends. The CDR3 length is 12 residues. CDR1 SGDLS and CDR2 YYNGEE come from the germline V gene.

This clonotype appeared a few times. The chain carries TRBV27 and TRBJ2-7; TRBD2 matches 7 bases. This CDR3 is 15 amino acids long. J lost 2 bases, V lost 7 bases, and 11 bases had no gene match. Germline assignment: CDR1 MNHEY and CDR2 SMNVEV (reference sequence). The CDR3, as DNA: TGTGCCAGCACCCCAGGTCCTAGCGGAACCTACGAGCAGTACTTC. Translation gives CASTPGPSGTYEQYF.

The chain employs TRBV5-4 and TRBJ2-3; D is ambiguous. Trimming took off 5 bases at V and 4 bases at J, with 17 bases between the two ends. Germline V gene data show CDR1 as SGHNT and CDR2 as YYREEE (reference sequence). CDR3 length equals 15 residues. The CDR3 protein is CASSYSSGSADTQYF. CDR3 sequence (DNA): TGTGCCAGCAGTTATTCGTCTGGGTCGGCAGATACGCAGTATTTT.

This clonotype was observed a handful of times. This chain joins TRBV4-1 and TRBJ2-2; D gene ambiguous. There are 16 residues in the CDR3. V gave up 0 bases and J gave up 0 bases, with 8 bases separating them. Germline values: CDR1 MGHRA, CDR2 YSYEKL. CDR3: CASSQERFANTGELFF. CDR3 in DNA: TGCGCCAGCAGCCAAGAAAGATTCGCGAACACCGGGGAGCTGTTTTTT.

This clonotype has just a few counts. J is TRBJ2-7 and V is TRBV5-1; 9 positions match TRBD1. V lost 4 bases, J lost 3 bases, and 2 bases stayed unmatched. The CDR3 length is 13 residues. Germline V CDR1 and CDR2: SGHRS, YFSETQ. The DNA for the CDR3 is TGCGCCAGCAGCCCGGACAGGGGCTACGAGCAGTACGTC. Amino acids: CASSPDRGYEQYV.

This clonotype was recorded a few times. This sequence joins TRBV3-1 and TRBJ1-1, with 7 bases that match TRBD1. The germline CDR1 and CDR2 sequences are LGHDT and YNNKEL (reference sequence). The CDR3 covers 13 residues. V dropped 7 bases and J dropped 4; count of bases not matched to a gene: 6. The CDR3 nucleotides read TGTGCCAGCACCCTGTCAGGGGGCACTGAAGCTTTCTTT. This translates into CASTLSGGTEAFF.

This clonotype appeared many times. The chain recombines TRBV29-1 with TRBJ2-2, with 7 nucleotides matching TRBD1. Trimming took 2 bases from V and 2 from J; bases not matched to a gene: 2. CDR1 and CDR2 from the germline V gene are SQVTM and ANQGSEA. The CDR3 is made up of 14 amino acids. In nucleotides, the CDR3 is TGCAGCGTTGAACGACAGGGAAACACCGGGGAGCTGTTTTTT. It codes for CSVERQGNTGELFF.

The V and J genes are TRBV5-1 and TRBJ2-1, with TRBD2 matching 11 bases. The germline gives CDR1 SGHRS, CDR2 YFSETQ. V was pared by 0 bases and J by 9 bases, with 2 bases of the junction left unmatched. The CDR3 extends over 14 amino acids. The CDR3 DNA reads TGCGCCAGCAGCTTGGGACTAGCGGGGATTGAGCAGTTCTTC. Protein product: CASSLGLAGIEQFF.

This sequence joins TRBV10-3 and TRBJ2-5; D unresolved. V dropped 3 bases and J dropped 4 bases, with 6 bases sitting between them. The germline CDR1 and CDR2 sequences are ENHRY and SYGVKD. The CDR3 contains 12 residues. CDR3 sequence: CAISDGGETQYF. CDR3 bases: TGTGCCATCAGTGACGGTGGAGAGACCCAGTACTTC.

The sample holds one count of this clonotype. The chain couples TRBV7-8 to TRBJ2-2; a weak D match, TRBD2 (5 bases). Germline V lookup: CDR1 SGHVS, CDR2 FQNEAQ. The V gene lost 11 bases and the J gene lost 9 bases, with 22 bases spanning the gap. The CDR3 loop spans 14 amino acids. DNA for the CDR3: TGTGCCGGTTCCTCGGGGAGCGTCAGCCGGGAGCTGTTTTTT. It specifies CAGSSGSVSRELFF.

This clonotype has ten or more counts. The chain uses TRBV19 and TRBJ1-5; no clear D. CDR1 is LNHDA, CDR2 SQIVND, per germline (reference sequence). This CDR3 is built from 13 residues. Trimming cost V 0 bases and J 7 bases, with 7 bases left between them. The CDR3 loop is CASSIEGRQPQHF. Here the CDR3 DNA reads TGTGCCAGTAGTATAGAGGGCAGACAGCCCCAGCATTTT.

In its sample, this clonotype was seen a few times. This chain links TRBV7-9 with TRBJ2-5; 7 bases align to TRBD2. With V trimmed by 3 bases and J by 7 bases, 14 bases remained unmatched. Per germline, CDR1 SEHNR and CDR2 FQNEAQ (reference sequence). The CDR3 has 16 residues. The CDR3 sequence: CASSLRAASGSGTQYF. The CDR3 DNA reads as TGTGCCAGCAGCTTGAGGGCTGCTAGCGGTTCCGGGACCCAGTACTTC.

The rearrangement links TRBV7-9 to TRBJ1-6, with TRBD1 as a possible D gene (5 bases). The germline V gene encodes CDR1 SEHNR and CDR2 FQNEAQ (reference sequence). CDR3 length: 17 amino acids. V lost 4 bases, J lost 6 bases, and 19 bases lay in between. CDR3 sequence (DNA): TGTGCCAGCAGCTCACTCAAATTCCAGGGTATTAATTCACCCCTCCACTTT. Translating it yields CASSSLKFQGINSPLHF.

This clonotype has just a few counts. V gene TRBV20-1 combines with J gene TRBJ2-1, with 7 bases identical to TRBD2. The germline gives CDR1 DFQATT, CDR2 SNEGSKA (reference sequence). The CDR3 is 14 residues long. The V segment lost 0 bases and the J segment 6 bases; nucleotides outside the gene matches: 5. For the CDR3, the DNA is TGCAGTGCTAGAGAAGGCGGGGGAGGCAATGAGCAGTTCTTC. Translating gives CSAREGGGGNEQFF.

Ten or more counts support this clonotype. The rearrangement joins TRBV7-9 to TRBJ2-1, with 7 bases fitting TRBD1. The germline gives CDR1 SEHNR, CDR2 FQNEAQ (reference sequence). V shed 4 bases and J 9 bases; nucleotides not matched to a gene: 12. There are 15 residues in the CDR3. The CDR3 reads CASSSLAGTVSEQFF. The CDR3 coding sequence is TGTGCCAGCAGCTCCTTAGCCGGGACAGTATCTGAGCAGTTCTTC.

This clonotype has more than one count but fewer than ten. V gene TRBV6-1 combines with J gene TRBJ1-5, with TRBD1 matching over 8 bases. V shed 5 bases, J shed 7 bases, and the junction held 7 bases outside the gene matches. The V gene's germline CDR1 is MNHNS and CDR2 SASEGT. The CDR3 covers 14 residues. This CDR3 is CASSSATGVQPQHF. The CDR3 nucleotides read TGTGCCAGCAGTAGCGCGACAGGGGTCCAGCCCCAGCATTTT.

This clonotype was counted between two and nine times. V is TRBV27 and J is TRBJ2-7, with TRBD2 as a possible D gene (6 bases). In germline, CDR1 is MNHEY, CDR2 SMNVEV (reference sequence). Trimming pared 4 bases from V and 7 bases from J, leaving 26 bases between. The CDR3 extends over 17 amino acids. CDR3 in amino acids: CASSSHAVLGEVREQYF. The CDR3 DNA follows: TGTGCCAGCAGTTCACACGCGGTTTTGGGGGAGGTAAGGGAGCAGTACTTC.